Only a few counts were recorded for the clone carrying this TCR beta chain. The antigen is undetermined. Other DNA sequences in this sample translate to the same CDR3. This entry belongs to a study of cytomegalovirus exposure and HLA in healthy donors. On the study more broadly: One earlier analysis, a look at about 179 million T cells, found 117 million unique TCR beta sequences.

The PCR ran on 60 Vbeta and 13 Jbeta primers. The repertoire was sequenced with immunoSEQ multiplex PCR; TCRdb's copy has only in-frame clones and lacks some. Of 200,000 to 250,000 clones listed, 75% are singletons. Findings and limits, study-wide: When presence/absence was analysed, sequencing depth was taken to be roughly uniform across donors. CMV serostatus was the sole immune exposure data available.

The V and J ends lost 0 bases and 6 bases respectively, with 5 bases between them. This CDR3 spans 12 amino acids. Germline assignment: CDR1 GTSNPN and CDR2 SVGIG (reference sequence). The J gene is TRBJ2-2, the V gene TRBV30, with unresolved D. This receptor was taken from a woman aged 25 to 39 in good health and CMV-seronegative. Sample: PBMCs. The DNA for the CDR3 is TGTGCCTGGAGTGTACTATCCGGGGAGCTGTTTTTT. Translated: CAWSVLSGELFF. Drawing the rest from reference TRBV30 and TRBJ2-2, the complete variable domain is SQTIHQWPATLVQPVGSPLSLECTVEGTSNPNLYWYRQAAGRGLQLLFYSVGIGQISSEVPQNLSASRPQDRQFILSSKKLLLSDSGFYLCAWSVLSGELFFGEGSRLTVL.